The clone carrying this TCR beta chain was observed a few times. Its antigen is not identified. The germline gives CDR1 SGHAT, CDR2 FQNNGV. Trimming shortened V by 4 bases and J by 1 base, and 17 bases separated the two germline ends. This CDR3 is built from 16 residues. This sample stems from a study of response to subunit inactivated influenza vaccine. Study results and caveats: Few additional T cells are recruited per seasonal influenza vaccination, authors suggested.

TCRdb reanalysed the RT-PCR reads using MiXCR and keeps one entry per CDR3 protein. The sample lists over 400,000 distinct CDR3 sequences, about an eighth occurring once. Sequenced here: PBMCs from blood, sampled 45 days after vaccination. This TCR came from a man over 45 who received an inactivated influenza vaccine. The J gene is TRBJ2-7, the V gene TRBV11-2; D tentatively reads TRBD1 or TRBD2 (5 bases each). CDR3 sequence reads: CASSSRRDGSSYEQYF. In DNA form, the CDR3 reads TGTGCCAGCAGCTCCCGTAGGGACGGTTCTTCCTACGAGCAGTACTTC.